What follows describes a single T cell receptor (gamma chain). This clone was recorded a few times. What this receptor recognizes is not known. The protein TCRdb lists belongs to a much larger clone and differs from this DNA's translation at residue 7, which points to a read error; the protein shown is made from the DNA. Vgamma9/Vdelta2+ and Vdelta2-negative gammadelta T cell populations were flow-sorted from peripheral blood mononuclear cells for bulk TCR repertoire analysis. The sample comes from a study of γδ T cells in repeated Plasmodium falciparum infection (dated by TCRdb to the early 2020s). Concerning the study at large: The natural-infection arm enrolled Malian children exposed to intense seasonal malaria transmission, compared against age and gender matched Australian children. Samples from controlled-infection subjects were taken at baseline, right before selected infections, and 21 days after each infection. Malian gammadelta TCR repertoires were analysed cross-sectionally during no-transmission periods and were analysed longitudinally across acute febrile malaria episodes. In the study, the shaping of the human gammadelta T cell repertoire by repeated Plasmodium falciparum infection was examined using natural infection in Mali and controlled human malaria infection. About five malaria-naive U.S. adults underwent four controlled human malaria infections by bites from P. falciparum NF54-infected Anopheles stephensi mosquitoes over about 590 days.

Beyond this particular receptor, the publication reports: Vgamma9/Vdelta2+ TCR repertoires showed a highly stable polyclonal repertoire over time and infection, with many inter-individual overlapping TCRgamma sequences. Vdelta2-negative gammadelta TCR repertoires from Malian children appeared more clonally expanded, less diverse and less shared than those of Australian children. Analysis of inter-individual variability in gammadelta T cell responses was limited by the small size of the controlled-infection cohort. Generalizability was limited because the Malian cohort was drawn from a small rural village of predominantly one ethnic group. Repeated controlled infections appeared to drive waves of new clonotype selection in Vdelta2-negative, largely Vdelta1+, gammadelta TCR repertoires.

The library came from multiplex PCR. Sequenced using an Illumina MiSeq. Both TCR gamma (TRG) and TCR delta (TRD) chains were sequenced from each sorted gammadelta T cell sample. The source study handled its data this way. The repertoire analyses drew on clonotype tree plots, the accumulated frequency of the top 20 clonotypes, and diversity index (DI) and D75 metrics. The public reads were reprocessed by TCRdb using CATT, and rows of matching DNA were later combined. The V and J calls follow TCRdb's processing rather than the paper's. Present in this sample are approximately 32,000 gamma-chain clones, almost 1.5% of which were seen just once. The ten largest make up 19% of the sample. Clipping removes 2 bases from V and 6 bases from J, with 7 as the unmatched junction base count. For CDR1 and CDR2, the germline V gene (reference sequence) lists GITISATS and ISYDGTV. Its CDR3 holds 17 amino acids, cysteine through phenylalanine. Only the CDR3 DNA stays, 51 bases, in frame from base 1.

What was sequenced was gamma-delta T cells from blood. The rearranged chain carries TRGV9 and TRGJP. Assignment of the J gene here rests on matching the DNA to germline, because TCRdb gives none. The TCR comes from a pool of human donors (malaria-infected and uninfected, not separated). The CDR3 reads CALWEGRGELGKKIKVF. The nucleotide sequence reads TGTGCCTTGTGGGAGGGAAGAGGAGAGTTGGGCAAAAAAATCAAGGTATTT.